Below, 28 T cell receptor beta chains from the same sample are listed, as sequenced in a study of cytotoxic CD8 clonotypes in ibrutinib-treated CLL. The table came from immunoSEQ multiplex PCR; TCRdb's copy has only in-frame clones and leaves some out. The data contain about 70,000 clones, roughly nine tenths of them singletons. The sequences come from PBMCs, collected after 12 months of ibrutinib treatment. Receptors were obtained from a human donor with chronic lymphocytic leukemia.

The V call is TRBV6-6, the J call TRBJ2-7, with 9 positions matching TRBD2. CDR3 size: 14 residues. Germline trimming cut 2 bases from V and 6 bases from J; bases unmatched to any gene: 5. Germline CDR1 reads MNHNY; CDR2 reads SVGAGI (reference sequence). The CDR3, as DNA: TGTGCCAGCAGTTACCGTAGCGGGAGACTCGAGCAGTACTTC. This sequence encodes CASSYRSGRLEQYF.

About this clone itself: This sample also contains other DNA sequences that code for the same CDR3. The chain has TRBV7-2 and TRBJ1-5; D is possibly TRBD1 (6 bases). Germline V gene sequence: CDR1 SGHTA, CDR2 FQGNSA. The V end was cut by 1 base, the J end by 7 bases, with 14 bases between. This CDR3 region has 15 residues. The CDR3 DNA is TGTGCCAGCAGCTTAGAAGTGAGGGGGGGGCAGCCCCAGCATTTT. Amino acids: CASSLEVRGGQPQHF.

The rearrangement uses TRBV7-3 and TRBJ2-1; D is uncertain. Trimming pared 2 bases from V and 2 bases from J, leaving 4 bases between. The CDR3 contains 13 residues. Germline V gene data show CDR1 as SGHTA and CDR2 as FQGTGA. Here the CDR3 reads CASSLSPYNEQFF. CDR3 nucleotide sequence: TGTGCCAGCAGCTTATCTCCCTACAATGAGCAGTTCTTC.

The chain joins TRBV27 to TRBJ1-5; unclear D gene. Germline V lookup: CDR1 MNHEY, CDR2 SMNVEV (reference sequence). The CDR3 is made up of 15 amino acids. V was clipped by 3 bases and J by 0 bases, with 9 bases between them. CDR3 protein: CASSFSAYSNQPQHF. The CDR3 nucleotides read TGTGCCAGCAGTTTCTCGGCCTATAGCAATCAGCCCCAGCATTTT.

The chain combines TRBV7-2 with TRBJ1-1, with 9 nucleotides matching TRBD1. The CDR3 is 15 residues long. V was clipped by 5 bases and J by 4 bases; unmatched bases: 8. CDR1 and CDR2 from the germline V gene are SGHTA and FQGNSA. The CDR3 DNA sequence: TGTGCCAGCAGCCCTACTGACAGGGGGATCACTGAAGCTTTCTTT. Translating it yields CASSPTDRGITEAFF.

CDR3 nucleotides: TGTGCCAGCAGCTCCCTAATTACGCTAGCGGCTAGCACAGATACGCAGTATTTT. Translated: CASSSLITLAASTDTQYF. The rearrangement uses TRBV5-6 and TRBJ2-3; 7 bases map to TRBD2. After removal of 3 bases from V and 0 bases from J, the junction contained 13 bases not matched to a gene. Germline V gives CDR1 SGHDT, CDR2 YYEEEE. The CDR3 spans 18 residues.

In this sample, this clone turned up a few times. The chain couples TRBV6-5 to TRBJ1-5; 8 bases agree with TRBD1. The CDR3 runs to 14 residues. V was pared by 7 bases and J by 7 bases, with 9 bases of the junction left unmatched. The germline gives CDR1 MNHEY, CDR2 SVGAGI. CDR3 protein: CASTLGQGPQPQHF. CDR3 DNA: TGTGCCAGCACGCTAGGACAGGGACCCCAGCCCCAGCATTTT.

The J gene is TRBJ2-2, the V gene TRBV4-3, with D perhaps assigned TRBD1 or TRBD2 (5 bases each). Germline V gene sequence: CDR1 LGHNA, CDR2 YSLEER. Trimming took 4 bases from V and 10 from J, leaving 16 bases between them. The CDR3 spans 14 residues. The CDR3 sequence: CASSRQARGVELFF. The CDR3 region has the DNA TGCGCCAGCAGCCGTCAGGCGAGGGGCGTGGAGCTGTTTTTT.

The CDR3 here is CASTIRDRGRGGYTF. The CDR3 DNA reads TGTGCCAGCACCATCCGGGACAGGGGGCGTGGAGGCTACACCTTC. J is TRBJ1-2 and V is TRBV28; TRBD1 agrees at 12 bases. This CDR3 is 15 amino acids long. The V gene end was trimmed by 7 bases and the J gene end by 8 bases; junction bases not matched to a gene: 11. Germline V CDR1 and CDR2: MDHEN, SYDVKM.

V is TRBV25-1 and J is TRBJ1-5, with TRBD1 matching over 10 bases. CDR1 and CDR2 (germline): MGHDK, SYGVNS. The CDR3 runs 17 residues. J gave up 1 base and V 5 bases, and 8 bases lay outside the gene matches. The CDR3 is CASSSPGTGASNQPQHF. As DNA, the CDR3 is TGTGCCAGCAGTTCACCCGGGACAGGGGCGAGCAATCAGCCCCAGCATTTT.

V is TRBV7-8 and J is TRBJ2-7, with D possibly being TRBD2 (5 bases). Trimming took 2 bases from V and 3 from J, leaving 23 bases between them. Germline-derived CDR1 and CDR2 are SGHVS and FQNEAQ. The CDR3 loop spans 18 amino acids. The CDR3 here is CASSLSPTETIAYYEQYF. The CDR3 DNA sequence: TGTGCCAGCAGCTTAAGCCCCACCGAGACTATCGCCTACTACGAGCAGTACTTC.

This sequence joins TRBV28 and TRBJ1-2; the D gene is possibly TRBD1 (5 bases). Per the germline V gene, CDR1 is MDHEN and CDR2 is SYDVKM. CDR3 length equals 12 residues. Between the trimmed V and J ends, which lost 3 bases and 5 bases, there was a span of 7 bases. As DNA, the CDR3 is TGTGCCAGCAGTTTGGGGCAGTATGGCTACACCTTC. Amino acid sequence: CASSLGQYGYTF.

This clone appeared a few times. The rearrangement links TRBV6-6 to TRBJ1-5; TRBD1 aligns across 8 bases. Germline CDR1 and CDR2: MNHNY and SVGAGI (reference sequence). The V segment lost 4 bases and the J segment 4 bases; nucleotides outside the gene matches: 3. This CDR3 is 14 amino acids long. The CDR3 is CASSWGQDNQPQHF. CDR3 in DNA: TGTGCCAGCAGTTGGGGACAGGATAATCAGCCCCAGCATTTT.

Worth noting for this clone: Other DNA variants within this sample encode the same CDR3. CDR3 coding DNA: TGTGCCAGCAGTTTCTCGGGCAGGGGAAGAACGGAGCCCCAGCATTTT. This sequence encodes CASSFSGRGRTEPQHF. The chain combines TRBV28 with TRBJ1-5; D possibly corresponds to TRBD1 (6 bases). CDR1 MDHEN and CDR2 SYDVKM come from the germline V gene. Trimming took 3 bases from V and 8 from J, leaving 20 bases between them. This CDR3 spans 16 amino acids.

The rearrangement uses TRBV11-2 and TRBJ1-5; D is perhaps TRBD1 (6 bases). This CDR3 has 15 residues. Per the germline V gene, CDR1 is SGHAT and CDR2 is FQNNGV. V dropped 1 base and J dropped 8 bases, with 15 bases sitting between them. The CDR3 DNA follows: TGTGCCAGCAGCTTAGGGGGGCAGGGAGTAGAGCCCCAGCATTTT. Protein product: CASSLGGQGVEPQHF.

The V and J genes are TRBV19 and TRBJ1-5; 7 nucleotides line up with TRBD1. The V gene's germline CDR1 is LNHDA and CDR2 SQIVND (reference sequence). The V segment lost 7 bases and the J segment 6 bases; nucleotides outside the gene matches: 6. The CDR3 spans 13 residues. The CDR3 DNA is TGTGCCAGTACCCGGGACAGACTTCAGCCCCAGCATTTT. It specifies CASTRDRLQPQHF.

The V call is TRBV2, the J call TRBJ1-4; unclear D gene. Trimming shortened V by 4 bases and J by 5 bases, and 11 bases separated the two germline ends. The CDR3 contains 14 residues. CDR1 is SNHLY, CDR2 FYNNEI, per germline. CDR3 DNA: TGTGCCAGCAGTGTCGACCGTAAAAATGAAAAACTGTTTTTT. It is translated as CASSVDRKNEKLFF.

The CDR3 bases are TGTGCCTGGAATTGGGGTCGATTCTATGGCTACACCTTC. Amino acids: CAWNWGRFYGYTF. The genes are TRBV30 and TRBJ1-2; D ambiguous. The CDR3 length is 13 residues. V was pared by 4 bases and J by 4 bases, with 13 bases between. CDR1 and CDR2 (germline): GTSNPN, SVGIG (reference sequence).

CDR3 sequence reads: CASSGAYSNQPQHF. The CDR3 DNA reads TGTGCCAGCAGTGGTGCGTATAGCAATCAGCCCCAGCATTTT. J is TRBJ1-5 and V is TRBV2; unclear D gene. Germline V gives CDR1 SNHLY, CDR2 FYNNEI. The CDR3 consists of 14 residues. The ends were cut back, 4 bases at V and 0 bases at J, with 7 bases in the middle. The entire variable domain, with the rest obtained from reference TRBV2 and TRBJ1-5, is as follows: EPEVTQTPSHQVTQMGQEVILRCVPISNHLYFYWYRQILGQKVEFLVSFYNNEISEKSEIFDDQFSVERPDGSNFTLKIRSTKLEDSAMYFCASSGAYSNQPQHFGDGTRLSIL.

The chain joins TRBV20-1 to TRBJ2-5, with a tentative D call TRBD1 (6 bases). The germline V gene encodes CDR1 DFQATT and CDR2 SNEGSKA (reference sequence). The CDR3 length is 11 residues. CDR3 bases: TGCAGCGGACAGCACCAAGAGACCCAGTACTTC. This codes for CSGQHQETQYF.

The rearrangement joins TRBV27 to TRBJ2-7; D is perhaps TRBD2 (6 bases). Trimming shortened V by 6 bases and J by 3 bases, and 12 bases separated the two germline ends. CDR1 and CDR2 (germline): MNHEY, SMNVEV (reference sequence). This CDR3 is built from 13 residues. The CDR3 DNA reads TGTGCCAGCAGCTTGGAGGGGCTCTACGAGCAGTACTTC. This translates into CASSLEGLYEQYF.

On this clone: One end of the junction does not line up with germline, which may come from a read error. V usage is TRBV7-2 and J usage is TRBJ2-3; 7 bases match TRBD2. The germline gives CDR1 SGHTA, CDR2 FQGNSA. The CDR3 runs to 16 residues. CDR3 loop: CASSVAGGLGTDTQYF. The CDR3 DNA sequence: TGTGCCAGCAGCGTAGCCGGGGGGTTGGGCACAGATACGCAGTATTTT.

The rearrangement uses TRBV15 and TRBJ2-1; 7 bases fit TRBD2. The V segment lost 3 bases and the J segment 6 bases; nucleotides outside the gene matches: 2. Per germline, CDR1 LNHNV and CDR2 YYDKDF (reference sequence). The CDR3 is 13 amino acids. CDR3 sequence: CATSSRLANEQFF. The CDR3, as DNA: TGTGCCACCAGCAGCAGACTAGCCAATGAGCAGTTCTTC.

The chain employs TRBV5-1 and TRBJ1-4, with 8 positions matching TRBD1. This CDR3 comprises 18 residues. Germline-derived CDR1 and CDR2 are SGHRS and YFSETQ. The J segment lost 3 bases and the V segment lost 3 bases, leaving 13 bases of the junction unmatched. The CDR3 DNA sequence: TGCGCCAGCAGCTCGCCGCAGGGGGCGACCTCTTCTAATGAAAAACTGTTTTTT. As protein: CASSSPQGATSSNEKLFF.

The chain combines TRBV6-1 with TRBJ2-3; 8 bases are shared with TRBD2. V was clipped by 6 bases and J by 0 bases; unmatched bases: 2. The CDR3 is 14 residues long. Germline-derived CDR1 and CDR2 are MNHNS and SASEGT. DNA of the CDR3: TGTGCCAGCAGGGGACTAGTAAGCACAGATACGCAGTATTTT. Translated, it gives CASRGLVSTDTQYF.

The chain is built from TRBV19 and TRBJ1-1; no clear D gene. The CDR3 loop spans 14 amino acids. Germline V gene lookup returns CDR1 LNHDA and CDR2 SQIVND (reference sequence). Trimming shortened V by 9 bases and J by 1 base, and 15 bases separated the two germline ends. The DNA of the CDR3 is TGTGCCAGCCTGTCGCCGGGGAGGAACACTGAAGCTTTCTTT. It translates to CASLSPGRNTEAFF.

The chain joins TRBV6-1 to TRBJ1-5; D is possibly TRBD1 (5 bases). Trimming took off 3 bases at V and 2 bases at J, with 14 bases between the two ends. The germline V gene encodes CDR1 MNHNS and CDR2 SASEGT. This CDR3 comprises 16 residues. CDR3 in amino acids: CASSDAFWGGNQPQHF. The DNA of the CDR3 is TGTGCCAGCAGTGATGCGTTTTGGGGGGGCAATCAGCCCCAGCATTTT.

The chain carries TRBV5-5 and TRBJ2-1; TRBD1 might be the D (5 bases). CDR1 is SGHKS, CDR2 YYEKEE, per germline (reference sequence). V lost 2 bases and J lost 8, with 17 bases in between. The length of the CDR3 is 15 residues. This chain's CDR3 is CASSFGQVQGYEQFF. CDR3 sequence (DNA): TGTGCCAGCAGCTTCGGGCAGGTTCAGGGCTATGAGCAGTTCTTC. Based on the CDR3 plus reference TRBV5-5 and TRBJ2-1, the full variable domain is DAGVTQSPTHLIKTRGQQVTLRCSPISGHKSVSWYQQVLGQGPQFIFQYYEKEERGRGNFPDRFSARQFPNYSSELNVNALLLGDSALYLCASSFGQVQGYEQFFGPGTRLTVL.